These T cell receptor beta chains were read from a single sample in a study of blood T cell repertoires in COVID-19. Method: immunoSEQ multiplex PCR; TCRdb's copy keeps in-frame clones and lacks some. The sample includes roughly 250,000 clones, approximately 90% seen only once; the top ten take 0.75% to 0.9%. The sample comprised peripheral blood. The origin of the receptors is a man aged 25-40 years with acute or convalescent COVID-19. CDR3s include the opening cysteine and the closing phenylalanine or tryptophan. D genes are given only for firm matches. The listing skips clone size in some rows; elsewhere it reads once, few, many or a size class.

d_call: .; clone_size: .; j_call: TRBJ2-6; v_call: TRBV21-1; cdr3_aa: CASSTYSGANVLTF; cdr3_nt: TGTGCCAGCAGCACCTACTCTGGGGCCAACGTCCTGACTTTC
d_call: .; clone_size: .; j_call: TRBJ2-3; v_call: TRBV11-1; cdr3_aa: CASSLVAGTDTQYF; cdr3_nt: TGTGCCAGCAGCTTAGTGGCTGGCACAGATACGCAGTATTTT
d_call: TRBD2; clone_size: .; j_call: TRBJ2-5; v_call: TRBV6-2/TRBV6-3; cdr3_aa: CASSYLGRGRRGRGETQYF; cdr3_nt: TGTGCCAGCAGTTATCTGGGCCGTGGACGGCGGGGGAGAGGAGAGACCCAGTACTTC
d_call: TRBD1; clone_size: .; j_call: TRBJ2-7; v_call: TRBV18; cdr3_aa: CASSPLQGKGYEQYF; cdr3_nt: TGTGCCAGCTCACCCTTACAGGGGAAGGGCTACGAGCAGTACTTC
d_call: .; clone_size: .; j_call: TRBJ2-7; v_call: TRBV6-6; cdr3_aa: CASSRARGGGRRNYEQYF; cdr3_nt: TGTGCCAGCAGTCGCGCCCGAGGGGGGGGGCGTAGAAACTACGAGCAGTACTTC
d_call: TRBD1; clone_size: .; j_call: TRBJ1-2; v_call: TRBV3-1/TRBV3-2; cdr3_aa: CASSSRPQGTGGNGYTF; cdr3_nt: TGTGCCAGCAGCTCTAGGCCTCAAGGGACAGGGGGCAATGGCTACACCTTC
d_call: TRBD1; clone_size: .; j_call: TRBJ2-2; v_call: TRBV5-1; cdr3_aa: CASSALPGTGVFTGELFF; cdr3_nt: TGCGCCAGCAGCGCCTTACCCGGGACAGGGGTTTTCACCGGGGAGCTGTTTTTT
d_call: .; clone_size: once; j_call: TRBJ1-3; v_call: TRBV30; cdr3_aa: CAWSVLSAGNTIYF; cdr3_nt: TGTGCCTGGAGTGTTTTGTCGGCTGGAAACACCATATATTTT
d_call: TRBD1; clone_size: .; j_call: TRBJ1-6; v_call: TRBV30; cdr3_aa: CAWDVGQSPGLPLHF; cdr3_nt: TGTGCCTGGGACGTGGGACAGTCTCCGGGGCTGCCCCTCCACTTT
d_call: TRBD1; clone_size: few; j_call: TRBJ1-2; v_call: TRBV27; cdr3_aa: CASSYWKTGGGYTF; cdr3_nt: TGTGCCAGCAGTTACTGGAAAACAGGGGGCGGCTACACCTTC
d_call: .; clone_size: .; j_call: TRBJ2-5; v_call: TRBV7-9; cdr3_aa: CASTLTGGGGKTQYF; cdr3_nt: TGTGCCAGCACCCTTACAGGAGGGGGCGGGAAGACCCAGTACTTC
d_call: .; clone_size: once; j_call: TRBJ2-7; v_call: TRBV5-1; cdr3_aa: CASSPTKTWHEQYF; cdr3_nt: TGCGCCAGCAGCCCAACGAAAACCTGGCACGAGCAGTACTTC
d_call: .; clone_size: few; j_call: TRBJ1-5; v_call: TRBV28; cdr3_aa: CASRSPPRRGQPQHF; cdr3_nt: TGTGCCAGCAGATCCCCCCCCCGGCGGGGTCAGCCCCAGCATTTT
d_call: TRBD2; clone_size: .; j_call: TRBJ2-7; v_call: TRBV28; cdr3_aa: CASQGLAAWQYF; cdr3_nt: TGTGCCTCCCAGGGACTAGCGGCATGGCAGTACTTC
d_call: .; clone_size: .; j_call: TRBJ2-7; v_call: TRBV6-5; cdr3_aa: CASGAGASWGGEQYF; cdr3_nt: TGTGCCAGCGGCGCGGGGGCTAGCTGGGGTGGCGAGCAGTACTTC
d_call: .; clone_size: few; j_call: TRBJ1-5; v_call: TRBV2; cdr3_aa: CASTAGDNQPQHF; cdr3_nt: TGTGCCAGCACGGCGGGGGATAATCAGCCCCAGCATTTT
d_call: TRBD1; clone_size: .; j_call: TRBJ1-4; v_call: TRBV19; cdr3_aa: CAREYSTGTGVIEKLFF; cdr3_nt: TGTGCCAGAGAATACAGCACCGGGACAGGGGTTATTGAAAAACTGTTTTTT
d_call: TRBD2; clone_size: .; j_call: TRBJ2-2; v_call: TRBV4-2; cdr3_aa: CASSQDVASGRGELFF; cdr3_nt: TGTGCCAGCAGCCAAGATGTGGCTAGCGGGAGAGGGGAGCTGTTTTTT
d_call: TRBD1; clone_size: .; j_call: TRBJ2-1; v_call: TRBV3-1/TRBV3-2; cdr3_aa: CASSQDSTAGGNEQFF; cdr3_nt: TGTGCCAGCAGCCAAGATTCCACCGCAGGGGGCAATGAGCAGTTCTTC
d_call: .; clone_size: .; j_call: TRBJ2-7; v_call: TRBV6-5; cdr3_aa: CASTRGGATYEQYF; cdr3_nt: TGTGCCAGCACTCGAGGGGGGGCCACCTACGAGCAGTACTTC
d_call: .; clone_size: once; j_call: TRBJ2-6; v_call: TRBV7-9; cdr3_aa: CASSLVEGKAGANVLTF; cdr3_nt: TGTGCCAGCAGCTTAGTGGAGGGTAAGGCTGGGGCCAACGTCCTGACTTTC
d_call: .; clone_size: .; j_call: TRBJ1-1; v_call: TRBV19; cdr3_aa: CASSIAQGNTEAFF; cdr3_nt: TGTGCCAGTAGTATTGCACAGGGTAACACTGAAGCTTTCTTT
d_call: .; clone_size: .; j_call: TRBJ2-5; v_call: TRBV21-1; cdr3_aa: CASSSVLSGGIQETQYF; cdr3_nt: TGTGCCAGCAGCTCCGTCCTGTCTGGCGGAATTCAAGAGACCCAGTACTTC
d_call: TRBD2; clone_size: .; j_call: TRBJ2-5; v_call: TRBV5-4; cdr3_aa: CASSKTGTSGGATWAQYF; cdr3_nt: TGTGCCAGCAGCAAGACCGGGACTAGCGGGGGGGCCACTTGGGCCCAGTACTTC
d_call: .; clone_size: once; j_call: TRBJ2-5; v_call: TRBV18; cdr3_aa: CASSTPLQETQYF; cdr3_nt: TGTGCCAGCTCAACTCCGTTACAAGAGACCCAGTACTTC
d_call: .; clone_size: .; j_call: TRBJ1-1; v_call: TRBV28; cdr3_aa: CASSNDMNTEAFF; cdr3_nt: TGTGCCAGCAGTAATGACATGAACACTGAAGCTTTCTTT
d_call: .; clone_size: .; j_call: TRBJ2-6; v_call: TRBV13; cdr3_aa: CASSLRRADIISGANVLTF; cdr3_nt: TGTGCCAGCAGCTTACGGAGAGCCGATATAATCTCTGGGGCCAACGTCCTGACTTTC
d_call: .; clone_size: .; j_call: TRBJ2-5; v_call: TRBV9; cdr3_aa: CASSVPGNQETQYF; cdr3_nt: TGTGCCAGCAGCGTACCCGGGAACCAAGAGACCCAGTACTTC
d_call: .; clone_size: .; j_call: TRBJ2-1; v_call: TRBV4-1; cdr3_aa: CASSQDRVGNEQFF; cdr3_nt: TGCGCCAGCAGCCAAGACAGGGTAGGCAATGAGCAGTTCTTC
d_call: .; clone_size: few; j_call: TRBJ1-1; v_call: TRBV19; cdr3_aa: CASSTTSRWDTEAFF; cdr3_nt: TGTGCCAGTAGTACGACGTCGCGGTGGGACACTGAAGCTTTCTTT
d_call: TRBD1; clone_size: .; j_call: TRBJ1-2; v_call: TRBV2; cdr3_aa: CASSDRGRGSTGYTF; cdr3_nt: TGTGCCAGCAGTGATCGCGGCAGGGGGTCTACGGGCTACACCTTC
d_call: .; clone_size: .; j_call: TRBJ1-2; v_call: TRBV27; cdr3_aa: CASSLVAGLYGYTF; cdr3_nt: TGTGCCAGCAGTTTAGTTGCGGGCCTCTATGGCTACACCTTC
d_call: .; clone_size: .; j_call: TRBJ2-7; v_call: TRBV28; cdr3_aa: CASTKGFDEQYF; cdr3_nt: TGTGCCAGCACGAAGGGGTTCGACGAGCAGTACTTC
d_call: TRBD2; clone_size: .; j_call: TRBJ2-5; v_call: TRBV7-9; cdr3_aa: CASSPTVAGGGETQYF; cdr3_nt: TGTGCCAGCAGCCCTACGGTGGCGGGAGGTGGAGAGACCCAGTACTTC
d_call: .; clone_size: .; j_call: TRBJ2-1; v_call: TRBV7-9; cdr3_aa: CASSERPQPGGGEQFF; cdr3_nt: TGTGCCAGCAGCGAAAGACCGCAGCCGGGGGGCGGTGAGCAGTTCTTC
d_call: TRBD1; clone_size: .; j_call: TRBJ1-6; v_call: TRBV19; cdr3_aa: CASSTTGGNSPLHF; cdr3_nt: TGTGCCAGTAGTACGACAGGGGGGAATTCACCCCTCCACTTT
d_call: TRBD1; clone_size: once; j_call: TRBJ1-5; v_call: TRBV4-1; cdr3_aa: CASSQATGGGQPQHF; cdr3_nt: TGCGCCAGCAGCCAAGCTACAGGGGGCGGTCAGCCCCAGCATTTT
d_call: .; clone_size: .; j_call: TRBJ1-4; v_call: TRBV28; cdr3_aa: CASSLTVGEKLFF; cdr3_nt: TGTGCCAGCAGTTTGACAGTGGGCGAAAAACTGTTTTTT
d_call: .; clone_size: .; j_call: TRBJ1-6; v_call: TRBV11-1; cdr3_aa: CASSLQTATFNSPLHF; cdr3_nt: TGTGCCAGCAGCCTCCAGACAGCTACGTTTAATTCACCCCTCCACTTT
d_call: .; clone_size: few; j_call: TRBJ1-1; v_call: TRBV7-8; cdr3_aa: CASSLRFGRGTEAFF; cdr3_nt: TGTGCCAGCAGCTTAAGGTTCGGCAGGGGCACTGAAGCTTTCTTT